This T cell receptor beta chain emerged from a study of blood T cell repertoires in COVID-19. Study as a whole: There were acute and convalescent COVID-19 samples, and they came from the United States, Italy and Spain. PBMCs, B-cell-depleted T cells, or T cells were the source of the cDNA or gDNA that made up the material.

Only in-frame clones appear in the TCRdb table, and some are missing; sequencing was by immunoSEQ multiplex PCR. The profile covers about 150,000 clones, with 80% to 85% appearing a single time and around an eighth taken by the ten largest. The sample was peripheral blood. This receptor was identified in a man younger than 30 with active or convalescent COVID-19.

CDR3 sequence (DNA): TGTGCCAGCAGCCCGGGGGGGCCTTTCGCCGGGGAGCTGTTTTTT. This translates into CASSPGGPFAGELFF. V usage is TRBV7-8 and J usage is TRBJ2-2, with 8 bases identical to TRBD2. CDR1 SGHVS and CDR2 FQNEAQ come from the germline V gene. The CDR3 is 15 amino acids. J was trimmed by 6 bases and V by 5 bases; bases with no gene match: 8.